The 6 T cell receptor beta chains listed next were all sequenced from one sample in a study of molecular identifiers for immune sequencing clone quantification. TCRdb used MiXCR to reprocess the PCR reads, holding one entry per CDR3 protein. The data show some 89,000 distinct CDR3 sequences, approximately 25% seen once. Sequencing input: naive CD8+ T cells from blood, with Jurkat cell RNA spiked in. The subset denotes: FACS-sorted CD8+CD4-CCR7+CD45RA+ naive T cells. These receptors were collected from a human donor in good health. Some libraries in this study had Jurkat cell RNA spiked in.

Many counts were recorded for this clonotype. An end of the junction does not agree with germline; a read error may underlie this. V is TRBV5-3 and J is TRBJ2-3, with unresolved D. TRBV5-3 is treated as an ORF (open reading frame) with a function not yet certain. The CDR3 spans 15 residues. The CDR3 region is CASSLRRSSTDTQYF. The CDR3, as DNA: TGTGCCAGCAGCTTGAGGCGTTCTAGCACAGATACGCAGTATTTT.

Concerning this clonotype itself: A much bigger clone sits one base away, suggesting this may be a read error. The gene calls are TRBV20-1 and TRBJ2-3; 9 positions match TRBD2. The CDR3 spans 16 residues. Germline V gene sequence: CDR1 DFQATT, CDR2 SNEGSKA (reference sequence). CDR3 nucleotides: TGCAGGGCTAGAGATGGTGCGGGGGGGCAGACAGATACGCAGTATTTT. Translating it yields CRARDGAGGQTDTQYF.

This clonotype was seen just once. Mismatch with germline at one junction end may stem from a read error. The CDR3 bases are TGTGTCAGCAGCCTGACAGGGGGCGGCTACGAGCAGTACTTC. This sequence encodes CVSSLTGGGYEQYF. The V and J genes are TRBV6-6 and TRBJ2-7, with 10 bases fitting TRBD1. Germline CDR1 is MNHNY and CDR2 is SVGAGI (reference sequence). The CDR3 length is 14 residues.

V is TRBV7-2 and J is TRBJ1-1, with a tentative D call TRBD1 (6 bases). This CDR3 region has 15 residues. Germline-derived CDR1 and CDR2 are SGHTA and FQGNSA. V was shortened by 3 bases and J by 1 base, with 12 bases between the two germline ends. This CDR3 reads CASSFGEGGNTEAFF. As DNA, the CDR3 is TGTGCCAGCAGCTTTGGGGAGGGGGGGAACACTGAAGCTTTCTTT.

This clonotype was detected many times. The chain is built from TRBV30 and TRBJ2-7, with D tentatively TRBD1 (6 bases). V was trimmed by 3 bases and J by 6 bases, leaving 18 bases between them. The length of the CDR3 is 14 residues. Germline V CDR1 and CDR2: GTSNPN, SVGIG (reference sequence). The chain's CDR3 is CAWRPGHPKCEQYF. The CDR3, as DNA: TGTGCCTGGAGACCGGGACACCCAAAGTGCGAGCAGTACTTC.

The chain uses TRBV7-9 and TRBJ2-5, with D possibly TRBD2 on 5 matching bases. Germline V gives CDR1 SEHNR, CDR2 FQNEAQ (reference sequence). V was trimmed by 4 bases and J by 7 bases, leaving 16 bases between them. The CDR3 is 14 residues long. The CDR3 nucleotides read TGTGCCAGCAGCTCAACTAGAGTAGGAGCGACCCAGTACTTC. The encoded protein is CASSSTRVGATQYF.